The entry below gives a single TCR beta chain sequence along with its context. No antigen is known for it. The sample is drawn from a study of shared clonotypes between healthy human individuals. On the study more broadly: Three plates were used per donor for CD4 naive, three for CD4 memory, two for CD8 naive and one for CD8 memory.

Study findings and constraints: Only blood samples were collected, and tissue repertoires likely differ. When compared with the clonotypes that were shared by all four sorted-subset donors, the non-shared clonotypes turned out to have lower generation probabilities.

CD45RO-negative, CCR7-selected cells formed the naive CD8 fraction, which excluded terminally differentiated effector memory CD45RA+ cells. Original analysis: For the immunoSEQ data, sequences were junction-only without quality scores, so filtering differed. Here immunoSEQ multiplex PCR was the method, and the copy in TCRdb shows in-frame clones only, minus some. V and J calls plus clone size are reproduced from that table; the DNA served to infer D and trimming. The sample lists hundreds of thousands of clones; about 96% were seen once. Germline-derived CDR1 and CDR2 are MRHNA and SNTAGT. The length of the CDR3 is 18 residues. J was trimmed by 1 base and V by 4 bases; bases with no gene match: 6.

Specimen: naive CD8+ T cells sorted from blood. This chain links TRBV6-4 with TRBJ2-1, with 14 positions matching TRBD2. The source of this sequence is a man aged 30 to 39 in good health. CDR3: CASSGGLAGAISYNEQFF. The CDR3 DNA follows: TGTGCCAGCAGTGGGGGACTAGCGGGAGCAATATCCTACAATGAGCAGTTCTTC.